The clone carrying this TCR beta chain was detected a few times. The CDR3 contains 18 residues. Germline V gene data show CDR1 as LNHDA and CDR2 as SQIVND (reference sequence). The V and J ends lost 5 bases and 5 bases, in that order; junction bases with no gene match: 15. The sample is drawn from a study of blood T cell repertoires in COVID-19. Study-level background: The origin of the acute and convalescent COVID-19 samples was the United States, Italy and Spain. PBMCs, B-cell-depleted T cells, or T cells provided the cDNA or gDNA that made up the material.

Per the original data handling: Amplified reference gene primers provided the basis for estimating nucleated cell counts. Profiling relied on immunoSEQ multiplex PCR, and the TCRdb table lists in-frame clones only, not all of them. V and J calls and clone size are those listed in that table; D and trimming were worked out from the DNA. This table holds 200,000 or so clones, around 80% found once. What was sequenced was peripheral blood. The TCR originated in a woman in her 70s with acute or convalescent COVID-19. This chain connects TRBV19 to TRBJ1-6; 7 bases fit TRBD1. CDR3 residues: CASSPGRTGGDHNSPLHF. In DNA form, the CDR3 reads TGTGCCAGTAGTCCTGGAAGGACAGGAGGGGACCATAATTCACCCCTCCACTTT.